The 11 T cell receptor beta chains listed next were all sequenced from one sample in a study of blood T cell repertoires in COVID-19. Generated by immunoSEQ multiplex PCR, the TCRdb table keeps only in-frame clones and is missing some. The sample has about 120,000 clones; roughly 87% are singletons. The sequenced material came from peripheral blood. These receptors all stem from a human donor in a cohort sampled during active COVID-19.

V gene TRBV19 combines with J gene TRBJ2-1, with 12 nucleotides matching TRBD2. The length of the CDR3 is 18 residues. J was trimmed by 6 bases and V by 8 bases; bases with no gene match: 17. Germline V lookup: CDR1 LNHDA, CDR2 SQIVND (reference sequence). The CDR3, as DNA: TGTGCCAGTGGCAACCGGGACGAGGGACTAGCGGGCCTCAATGAGCAGTTCTTC. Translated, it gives CASGNRDEGLAGLNEQFF.

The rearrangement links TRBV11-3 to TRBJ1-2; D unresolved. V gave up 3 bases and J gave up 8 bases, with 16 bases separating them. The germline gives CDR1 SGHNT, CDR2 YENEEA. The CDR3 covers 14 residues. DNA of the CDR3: TGTGCCAGCAGCTTCGACACAGCGGGGATCGGCTACACCTTC. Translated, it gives CASSFDTAGIGYTF.

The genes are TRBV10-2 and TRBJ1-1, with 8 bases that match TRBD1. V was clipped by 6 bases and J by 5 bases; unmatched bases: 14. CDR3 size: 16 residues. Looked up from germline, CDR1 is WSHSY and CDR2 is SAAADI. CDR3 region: CASSPPAGGKSTEAFF. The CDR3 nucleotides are TGCGCCAGCAGCCCCCCGGCAGGGGGCAAGTCAACTGAAGCTTTCTTT.

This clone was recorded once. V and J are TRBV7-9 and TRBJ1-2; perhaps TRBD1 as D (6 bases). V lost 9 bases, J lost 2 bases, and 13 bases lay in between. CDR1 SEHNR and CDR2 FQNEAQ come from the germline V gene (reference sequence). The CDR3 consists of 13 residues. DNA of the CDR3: TGTGCCAGTCGTGCGGGGGCAAACTATGGCTACACCTTC. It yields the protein CASRAGANYGYTF.

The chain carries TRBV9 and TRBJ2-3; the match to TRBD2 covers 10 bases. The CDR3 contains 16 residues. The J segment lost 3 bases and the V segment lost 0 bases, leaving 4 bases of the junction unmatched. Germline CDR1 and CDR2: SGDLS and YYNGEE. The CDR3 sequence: CASSVGASGSTDTQYF. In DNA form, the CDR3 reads TGTGCCAGCAGCGTAGGAGCTAGCGGGAGTACAGATACGCAGTATTTT.

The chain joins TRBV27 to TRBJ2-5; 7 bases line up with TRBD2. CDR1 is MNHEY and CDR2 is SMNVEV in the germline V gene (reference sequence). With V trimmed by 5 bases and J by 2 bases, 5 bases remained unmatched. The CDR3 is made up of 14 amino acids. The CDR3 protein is CASSPKRGQETQYF. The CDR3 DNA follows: TGTGCCAGCAGTCCAAAGCGGGGACAAGAGACCCAGTACTTC.

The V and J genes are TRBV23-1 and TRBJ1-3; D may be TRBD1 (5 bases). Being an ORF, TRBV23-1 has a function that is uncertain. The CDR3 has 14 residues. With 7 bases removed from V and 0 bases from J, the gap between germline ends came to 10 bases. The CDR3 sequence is CASNEDISGNTIYF. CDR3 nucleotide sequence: TGCGCCAGCAACGAGGACATCTCTGGAAACACCATATATTTT.

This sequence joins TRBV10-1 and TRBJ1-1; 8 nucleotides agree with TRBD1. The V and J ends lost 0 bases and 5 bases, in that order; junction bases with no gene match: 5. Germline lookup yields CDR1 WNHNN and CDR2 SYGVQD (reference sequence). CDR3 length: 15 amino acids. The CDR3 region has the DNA TGCGCCAGCAGTGAGTCGAGACAGGGGTGGACTGAAGCTTTCTTT. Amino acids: CASSESRQGWTEAFF.

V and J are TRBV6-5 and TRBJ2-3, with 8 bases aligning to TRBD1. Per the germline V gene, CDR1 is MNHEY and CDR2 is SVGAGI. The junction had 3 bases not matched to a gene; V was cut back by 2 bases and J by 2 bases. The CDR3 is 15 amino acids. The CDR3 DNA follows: TGTGCCAGCAGTTACAACAGGGGGGTCACAGATACGCAGTATTTT. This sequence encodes CASSYNRGVTDTQYF.

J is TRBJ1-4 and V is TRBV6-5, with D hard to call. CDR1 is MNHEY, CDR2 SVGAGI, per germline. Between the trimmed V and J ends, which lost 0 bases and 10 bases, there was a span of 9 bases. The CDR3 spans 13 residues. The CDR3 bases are TGTGCCAGCAGTTACTCGAGTGGTGGAAAACTGTTTTTT. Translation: CASSYSSGGKLFF.

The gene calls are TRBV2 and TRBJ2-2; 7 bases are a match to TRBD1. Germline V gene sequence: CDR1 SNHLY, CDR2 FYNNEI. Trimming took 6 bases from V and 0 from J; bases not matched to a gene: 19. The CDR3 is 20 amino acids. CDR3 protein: CASRGQVVRVSLANTGELFF. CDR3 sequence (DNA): TGTGCCAGCAGAGGACAGGTCGTCCGGGTGTCCCTCGCGAACACCGGGGAGCTGTTTTTT.